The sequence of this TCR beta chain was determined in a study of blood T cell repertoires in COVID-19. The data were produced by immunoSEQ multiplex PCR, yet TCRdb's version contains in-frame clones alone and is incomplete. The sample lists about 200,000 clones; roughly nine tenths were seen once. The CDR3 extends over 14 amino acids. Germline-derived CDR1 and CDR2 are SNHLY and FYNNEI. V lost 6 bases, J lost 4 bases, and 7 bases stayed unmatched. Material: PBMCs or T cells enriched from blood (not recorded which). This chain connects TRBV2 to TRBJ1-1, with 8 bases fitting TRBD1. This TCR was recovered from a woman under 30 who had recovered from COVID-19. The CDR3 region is CASRGRTGTTEAFF. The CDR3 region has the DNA TGTGCCAGCAGGGGCCGGACAGGGACCACTGAAGCTTTCTTT.